One and the same sample provided the 22 T cell receptor beta chains below, sequenced in a study of CD8+ T cells in alopecia areata. Sequencing templates came from extracted RNA that was reverse transcribed into cDNA. Measured with immunoSEQ multiplex PCR; TCRdb has only the in-frame clones, and not every one. This sample carries around 7,800 clones, approximately 70% of them seen once, and the ten largest clones take about 22%. Lesional scalp punch biopsies and peripheral blood were collected from alopecia areata patients. The sample in question was skin, obtained at week 0. These TCRs come from a human donor with alopecia areata.

The chain employs TRBV5-4 and TRBJ2-5; D gene uncertain. The CDR3 consists of 13 residues. The germline V gene has CDR1 SGHNT and CDR2 YYREEE (reference sequence). Trimming took 6 bases from V and 2 from J, leaving 11 bases between them. CDR3 sequence: CASNTLGQETQYF. The CDR3 DNA reads TGTGCCAGCAACACACTTGGACAAGAGACCCAGTACTTC.

This chain connects TRBV2 to TRBJ1-2; unclear D gene. The V and J ends lost 1 base and 4 bases respectively, with 10 bases between them. The CDR3 extends over 14 amino acids. The germline V gene encodes CDR1 SNHLY and CDR2 FYNNEI. The CDR3 DNA is TGTGCCAGCAGTGAAGTGGGGTTCGCCTATGGCTACACCTTC. As protein: CASSEVGFAYGYTF.

This clone is a singleton in its sample. This chain uses TRBV6-1 with TRBJ2-1; 12 bases align to TRBD2. Germline trimming cut 5 bases from V and 5 bases from J; bases unmatched to any gene: 4. From germline, CDR1 is MNHNS and CDR2 SASEGT. The CDR3 is made up of 15 amino acids. CDR3 sequence reads: CASSLTSGGNNEQFF. The CDR3 coding sequence is TGTGCCAGCAGTCTGACTAGCGGGGGAAACAATGAGCAGTTCTTC.

V usage is TRBV13 and J usage is TRBJ1-1, with D unclear. The CDR3 has 17 amino acids. From germline, CDR1 is PRHDT and CDR2 FYEKMQ (reference sequence). Trimming pared 0 bases from V and 0 bases from J, leaving 14 bases between. The CDR3 is CASSLGSGSRMNTEAFF. In DNA, the CDR3 is TGTGCCAGCAGCTTAGGGTCGGGCAGCCGAATGAACACTGAAGCTTTCTTT.

The rearrangement links TRBV6-5 to TRBJ1-1; possibly TRBD1 for D (5 bases). V was clipped by 0 bases and J by 6 bases, with 14 bases between them. Germline lookup yields CDR1 MNHEY and CDR2 SVGAGI. The CDR3 has 15 residues. The CDR3 DNA follows: TGTGCCAGCAGTTACTCCGGGACTCTACCCCCTGAAGCTTTCTTT. It is translated as CASSYSGTLPPEAFF.

The chain is built from TRBV7-2 and TRBJ2-1; D possibly corresponds to TRBD1 (5 bases). This CDR3 region has 13 residues. In germline, CDR1 is SGHTA, CDR2 FQGNSA. V shed 1 base and J shed 7 bases, with 8 bases lying between them. The CDR3 nucleotides read TGTGCCAGCAGCTTAGGGGGCCGAAATGAGCAGTTCTTC. It yields the protein CASSLGGRNEQFF.

The chain recombines TRBV5-7 with TRBJ1-1; 7 bases match TRBD1. TRBV5-7 is labeled an ORF, and its function is uncertain. Trimming took 0 bases from V and 10 from J; bases not matched to a gene: 3. This CDR3 spans 12 amino acids. The CDR3: CASSLVSGGAFF. CDR3 DNA: TGTGCCAGCAGCTTGGTTTCAGGGGGAGCTTTCTTT.

The chain is built from TRBV6-1 and TRBJ2-5; 10 bases are shared with TRBD1. The J segment lost 2 bases and the V segment lost 6 bases, leaving 3 bases of the junction unmatched. CDR1 and CDR2 (germline): MNHNS, SASEGT. The CDR3 is made up of 14 amino acids. Here the CDR3 DNA reads TGTGCCAGCAGCCGGACAGGGGGACAAGAGACCCAGTACTTC. Translation gives CASSRTGGQETQYF.

This rearrangement joins TRBV5-5 to TRBJ1-2; D not resolved. The germline CDR1 and CDR2 sequences are SGHKS and YYEKEE (reference sequence). Deletions cut 0 bases from V and 11 bases from J, with 17 bases between. The length of the CDR3 is 14 residues. CDR3 loop: CASSLGVGAGGYTF. The CDR3 bases are TGTGCCAGCAGCTTGGGTGTCGGAGCCGGAGGATACACCTTC.

The chain has TRBV7-2 and TRBJ2-7; D unresolved. This CDR3 has 13 amino acids. CDR1 is SGHTA and CDR2 is FQGNSA in the germline V gene. Between the trimmed V and J ends, which lost 4 bases and 3 bases, there was a span of 10 bases. CDR3: CASSSPGNYEQYF. CDR3 nucleotide sequence: TGTGCCAGCAGCTCTCCGGGCAACTACGAGCAGTACTTC.

The CDR3 spells CASSKDRGRTEAFF. The CDR3 region has the DNA TGTGCCAGCTCAAAGGACAGGGGGCGCACTGAAGCTTTCTTT. This chain uses TRBV18 with TRBJ1-1; TRBD1 aligns across 11 bases. From germline, CDR1 is KGHSH and CDR2 LQKENI. The junction had 3 bases not matched to a gene; V was cut back by 5 bases and J by 4 bases. The CDR3 totals 14 residues.

This chain joins TRBV19 and TRBJ2-5; 7 nucleotides agree with TRBD1. CDR1 is LNHDA and CDR2 is SQIVND in the germline V gene (reference sequence). The J segment lost 3 bases and the V segment lost 5 bases, leaving 3 bases of the junction unmatched. This CDR3 contains 13 residues. The CDR3 loop is CASSPGQKETQYF. CDR3 nucleotide sequence: TGTGCCAGTAGTCCGGGACAGAAAGAGACCCAGTACTTC. The full variable domain, its missing parts supplied by reference TRBV19 and TRBJ2-5, is DGGITQSPKYLFRKEGQNVTLSCEQNLNHDAMYWYRQDPGQGLRLIYYSQIVNDFQKGDIAEGYSVSREKKESFPLTVTSAQKNPTAFYLCASSPGQKETQYFGPGTRLLVL.

Judged by abundance, this clone is medium-sized (0.01 to 0.1%). The sample holds other DNA sequences that translate to the same CDR3. The chain combines TRBV29-1 with TRBJ2-1; tentatively, D is TRBD2 (6 bases). V was trimmed by 6 bases and J by 7 bases, leaving 19 bases between them. The V gene's germline CDR1 is SQVTM and CDR2 ANQGSEA. The CDR3 loop spans 14 amino acids. The DNA for the CDR3 is TGCAGCGTCGAACTTCCGGGACTGAAAAATGAGCAGTTCTTC. Its translation: CSVELPGLKNEQFF.

The V gene is TRBV10-3, the J gene TRBJ2-3; D is uncertain. V lost 3 bases and J lost 0, with 1 base in between. Looked up from germline, CDR1 is ENHRY and CDR2 is SYGVKD. The CDR3 extends over 12 amino acids. CDR3 residues: CAISDSTDTQYF. CDR3 DNA: TGTGCCATCAGTGACAGCACAGATACGCAGTATTTT.

The V gene is TRBV27, the J gene TRBJ1-6; D may be TRBD1 (5 bases). V shed 7 bases and J shed 11 bases, with 21 bases lying between them. The length of the CDR3 is 15 residues. Germline loops: CDR1 MNHEY, CDR2 SMNVEV (reference sequence). This CDR3 is CASTNIQGSLAPLHF. The CDR3, as DNA: TGTGCCAGCACCAATATCCAGGGATCACTTGCACCCCTCCACTTT.

V usage is TRBV13 and J usage is TRBJ2-7; 9 nucleotides align to TRBD2. The CDR3 spans 16 residues. With 5 bases clipped from V and 4 bases from J, the junction kept 12 bases outside the gene matches. CDR1 PRHDT and CDR2 FYEKMQ come from the germline V gene (reference sequence). The CDR3 DNA follows: TGTGCCAGCAGCGTGACTCGGCGGGGGGGCGTTTACGAGCAGTACTTC. This encodes CASSVTRRGGVYEQYF. Supplemented by reference TRBV13 and TRBJ2-7, the full variable domain reads AAGVIQSPRHLIKEKRETATLKCYPIPRHDTVYWYQQGPGQDPQFLISFYEKMQSDKGSIPDRFSAQQFSDYHSELNMSSLELGDSALYFCASSVTRRGGVYEQYFGPGTRLTVT.

V gene TRBV15 combines with J gene TRBJ2-1; 8 bases are shared with TRBD1. This CDR3 is 15 amino acids long. Germline V gene data show CDR1 as LNHNV and CDR2 as YYDKDF (reference sequence). Trimming cost V 1 base and J 9 bases; bases outside gene matches: 8. The CDR3, as DNA: TGTGCCACCAGCAGAGCCGGACAGGGCGCTTTTGAGCAGTTCTTC. This sequence encodes CATSRAGQGAFEQFF.

V and J are TRBV6-4 and TRBJ2-6; D remains ambiguous. The CDR3 is 10 amino acids. Trimming shortened V by 8 bases and J by 4 bases, and 0 bases separated the two germline ends. CDR1 is MRHNA and CDR2 is SNTAGT in the germline V gene. In DNA, the CDR3 is TGTGCCAGCGGGGCCAACGTCCTGACTTTC. Its protein is CASGANVLTF.

The J gene is TRBJ1-1, the V gene TRBV5-1; the D gene is possibly TRBD1 (6 bases). CDR3 size: 13 residues. V was shortened by 0 bases and J by 5 bases, with 8 bases between the two germline ends. Germline V gene data show CDR1 as SGHRS and CDR2 as YFSETQ. CDR3 amino acids: CASSLDRVTEAFF. In DNA form, the CDR3 reads TGCGCCAGCAGCTTGGACAGGGTTACTGAAGCTTTCTTT.

The J gene is TRBJ2-1, the V gene TRBV7-2, with TRBD2 matching over 10 bases. Germline CDR1 reads SGHTA; CDR2 reads FQGNSA. V trimming: 6 bases; J trimming: 8 bases; junction bases outside the gene matches: 4. This CDR3 spans 13 amino acids. CDR3 in amino acids: CASSTSGVYEQFF. DNA for the CDR3: TGTGCCAGCAGTACTAGCGGGGTTTATGAGCAGTTCTTC.

V is TRBV11-2 and J is TRBJ1-5, with 7 bases matching TRBD1. The junction had 10 bases not matched to a gene; V was cut back by 1 base and J by 1 base. The CDR3 consists of 18 residues. Germline CDR1 SGHAT, CDR2 FQNNGV. The CDR3 sequence: CASSLGTGIRQSNQPQHF. The DNA of the CDR3 is TGTGCCAGCAGCTTAGGGACAGGAATACGTCAAAGCAATCAGCCCCAGCATTTT.

CDR3 DNA: TGTGCCAGCAGACGCGGGACCGCGAGCAATCAGCCCCAGCATTTT. Its protein product is CASRRGTASNQPQHF. This chain joins TRBV2 and TRBJ1-5; D may be TRBD1 (5 bases). Germline CDR1 is SNHLY and CDR2 is FYNNEI. The V gene lost 6 bases and the J gene lost 1 base, with 13 bases spanning the gap. The CDR3 loop spans 15 amino acids.